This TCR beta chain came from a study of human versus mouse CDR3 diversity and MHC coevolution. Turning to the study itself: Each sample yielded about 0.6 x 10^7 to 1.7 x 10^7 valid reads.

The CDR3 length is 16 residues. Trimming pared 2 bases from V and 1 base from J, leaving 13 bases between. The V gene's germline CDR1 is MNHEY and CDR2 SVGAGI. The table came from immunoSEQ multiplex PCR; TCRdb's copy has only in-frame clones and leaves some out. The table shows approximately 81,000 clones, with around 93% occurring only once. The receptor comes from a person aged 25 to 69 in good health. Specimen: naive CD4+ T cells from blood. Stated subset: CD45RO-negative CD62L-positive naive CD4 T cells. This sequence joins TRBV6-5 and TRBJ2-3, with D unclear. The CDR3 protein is CASSYRVDEGTDTQYF. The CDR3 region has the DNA TGTGCCAGCAGTTACCGCGTAGATGAGGGCACAGATACGCAGTATTTT.